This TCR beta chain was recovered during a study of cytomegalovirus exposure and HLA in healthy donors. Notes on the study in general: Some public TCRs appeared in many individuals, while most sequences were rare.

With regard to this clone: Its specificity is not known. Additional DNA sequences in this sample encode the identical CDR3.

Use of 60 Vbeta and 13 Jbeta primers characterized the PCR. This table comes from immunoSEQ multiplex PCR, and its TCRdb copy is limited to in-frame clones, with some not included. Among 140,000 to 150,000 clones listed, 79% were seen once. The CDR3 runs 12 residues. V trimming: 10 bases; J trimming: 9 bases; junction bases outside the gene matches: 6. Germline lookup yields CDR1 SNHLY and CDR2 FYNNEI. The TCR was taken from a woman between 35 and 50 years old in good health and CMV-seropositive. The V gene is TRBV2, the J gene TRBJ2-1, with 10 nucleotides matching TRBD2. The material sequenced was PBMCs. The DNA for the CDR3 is TGTGCCATAAGCGGGGGGGCGGCTGAGCAGTTCTTC. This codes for CAISGGAAEQFF.